These T cell receptor beta chains were read from a single sample in a study of vaccination effects on CD4 cells after COVID-19. Method: immunoSEQ multiplex PCR; TCRdb's copy keeps in-frame clones and lacks some. Among about 57,000 clones listed, approximately 72% were seen once. The antigens of these receptors remain unknown. The specimen comprised CD4+ T cells from PBMCs cultured without peptide, sampled after COVID-19 vaccination. Source of these receptors: a human donor who received a COVID-19 vaccine. Each CDR3 is given with its conserved first and last residue. Fields, in order: CDR3 length, clone size, D gene, V gene, J gene, CDR3 protein, CDR3 DNA. D genes are given only for firm matches. Expanded clones get a size class; other rows say once, few or many, or leave the size out.

>13|.|.|TRBV6-5|TRBJ1-6
CASHRQPDSPLHF
TGTGCCAGCCATAGACAGCCCGATTCACCCCTCCACTTT
>13|.|TRBD1|TRBV23-1|TRBJ1-6
CASIRRGRSPLHF
TGCGCCAGCATCCGCAGGGGGCGTTCACCCCTCCACTTT
>15|.|TRBD1|TRBV30|TRBJ1-2
CAWAVRQGNGYGYTF
TGTGCCTGGGCTGTCCGACAGGGCAACGGCTATGGCTACACCTTC
>15|.|TRBD2|TRBV6-4|TRBJ2-3
CASSVSGGALDTQYF
TGTGCCAGCAGTGTGAGCGGGGGGGCTCTAGATACGCAGTATTTT
>15|.|.|TRBV27|TRBJ1-2
CASGRAGTLNYGYTF
TGTGCCAGTGGGCGGGCAGGGACTTTGAACTATGGCTACACCTTC
>14|.|TRBD2|TRBV30|TRBJ2-5
CAWSVLAGQETQYF
TGTGCCTGGAGTGTACTAGCGGGGCAAGAGACCCAGTACTTC
>12|.|TRBD2|TRBV3-1/TRBV3-2|TRBJ2-3
CASSYGEGTQYF
TGTGCCAGCAGCTACGGGGAGGGTACGCAGTATTTT
>15|.|.|TRBV29-1|TRBJ2-3
CSVAGRSTSTDTQYF
TGCAGCGTTGCGGGTCGCAGTACCAGCACAGATACGCAGTATTTT
>12|.|.|TRBV4-2|TRBJ2-5
CASSPRQQTQYF
TGTGCCAGCAGCCCCCGGCAGCAGACCCAGTACTTC
>16|.|TRBD1|TRBV5-1|TRBJ2-2
CASSLKTGKVSGELFF
TGCGCCAGCAGCCTGAAGACAGGGAAGGTCAGCGGGGAGCTGTTTTTT
>14|.|.|TRBV19|TRBJ2-3
CASRAQGSTDTQYF
TGTGCCAGTAGGGCCCAGGGGAGCACAGATACGCAGTATTTT
>15|.|.|TRBV11-3|TRBJ2-6
CASSLSGVGANVLTF
TGTGCCAGCAGCTTATCGGGGGTTGGGGCCAACGTCCTGACTTTC
>14|few|.|TRBV5-5|TRBJ1-1
CASSWDLGVTEAFF
TGTGCCAGCAGCTGGGATCTCGGTGTCACTGAAGCTTTCTTT
>15|many|.|TRBV15|TRBJ2-6
CATSRDSHRANVLTF
TGTGCCACCAGCAGAGACTCCCACCGGGCCAACGTCCTGACTTTC
>15|.|TRBD1|TRBV19|TRBJ1-5
CASSPGTGHNQPQHF
TGTGCCAGTAGTCCGGGGACAGGTCACAATCAGCCCCAGCATTTT
>13|.|TRBD1|TRBV12-3/TRBV12-4|TRBJ1-2
CASTLDRVNGYTF
TGTGCCAGCACCTTGGACAGGGTCAATGGCTACACCTTC
>14|.|TRBD1|TRBV6-5|TRBJ1-3
CASSPGTGVYTIYF
TGTGCCAGCAGCCCCGGGACAGGGGTTTACACCATATATTTT
>16|.|TRBD2|TRBV3-1/TRBV3-2|TRBJ2-3
CASTWTSGSRADTQYF
TGTGCCAGCACGTGGACTAGCGGGAGTAGAGCAGATACGCAGTATTTT
>13|.|.|TRBV5-1|TRBJ2-2
CASSYDRSGKLFF
TGCGCCAGCAGCTATGACAGGTCTGGCAAGCTGTTTTTT
>14|.|.|TRBV30|TRBJ1-2
CAWSVGSSRYGYTF
TGTGCCTGGAGTGTAGGTAGTAGCCGGTATGGCTACACCTTC
>17|few|TRBD1|TRBV5-8|TRBJ2-2
CASSPRPGQGNTGELFF
TGTGCCAGCAGCCCCAGACCGGGACAGGGGAACACCGGGGAGCTGTTTTTT